The rows below give T cell receptor beta chains drawn from one sample of a study of cytomegalovirus exposure and HLA in healthy donors. The assay was immunoSEQ multiplex PCR, and TCRdb's table has in-frame clones only and misses some. The table has about 180,000 clones, approximately 77% seen once. Sequencing was done on a sample of PBMCs. The receptors originated from a female donor in good health and CMV-seronegative. Both conserved end residues are part of each CDR3. The order of the fields is D gene, V gene, clone size, J gene, CDR3 DNA, CDR3 protein. A D gene is named only where the DNA matches it firmly. The size field is filled for only some rows; it gives once, few, many or a size class.

>TRBD2|TRBV9|-|TRBJ2-1
TGTGCCAGCAGCGTAGTTGGAGCGGGAGGACTCAATGAGCAGTTCTTC
CASSVVGAGGLNEQFF
>-|TRBV25-1|-|TRBJ2-7
TGTGCCAGCAGTGCGTTAAACGAGCAGTACTTC
CASSALNEQYF
>TRBD1|TRBV25-1|-|TRBJ1-2
TGTGCCAGCAGCCCACGATCGGGACAGGGGACTGGCTACACCTTC
CASSPRSGQGTGYTF
>-|TRBV6-6|-|TRBJ1-1
TGTGCCAGCAGTCGAACCGCGGTTAAGCCGAACACTGAAGCTTTCTTT
CASSRTAVKPNTEAFF
>-|TRBV7-2|-|TRBJ2-7
TGTGCCAGCAGCTTACAGGGCAGAAACTACGAGCAGTACTTC
CASSLQGRNYEQYF
>-|TRBV11-2|-|TRBJ1-4
TGTGCCAGCAGCTTAGGTGGGGGAGGAGAAAAACTGTTTTTT
CASSLGGGGEKLFF
>-|TRBV10-3|few|TRBJ1-6
TGTGCCATCAGTGAGGGACAATCCAGGAGCTCCTATAATTCACCCCTCCACTTT
CAISEGQSRSSYNSPLHF
>-|TRBV6-6|-|TRBJ1-1
TGTGCCAGCAGCGTAGGGGAGGACACTGAAGCTTTCTTT
CASSVGEDTEAFF
>TRBD2|TRBV6-6|-|TRBJ2-1
TGTGCCAGCAGTTACCCACTAGCGGGGTACCCGAATGAGCAGTTCTTC
CASSYPLAGYPNEQFF
>TRBD1|TRBV6-6|few|TRBJ2-7
TGTGCCAGCAGTTACGGAGACAGGGCCTACGAGCAGTACTTC
CASSYGDRAYEQYF
>TRBD1|TRBV27|-|TRBJ2-3
TGTGCCAGCTCTGACAGGGTGACAGATACGCAGTATTTT
CASSDRVTDTQYF
>-|TRBV5-6|-|TRBJ1-5
TGTGCCAGCAGCTTGGACCAGGGAAAGCCCCAGCATTTT
CASSLDQGKPQHF
>-|TRBV4-3|once|TRBJ2-7
TGCGCCAGCAGCCAAGATAGGGGTTCCTACGAGCAGTACTTC
CASSQDRGSYEQYF
>-|TRBV15|-|TRBJ2-1
TGTGCCACCAGCAGAGATAGGAGGGGCGAACAGTTCTTC
CATSRDRRGEQFF
>-|TRBV5-1|few|TRBJ2-7
TGCGCCAGCAGCTCCCCTGAGAGTACCTACGAGCAGTACTTC
CASSSPESTYEQYF
>-|TRBV27|-|TRBJ2-7
TGTGCCAGCAGTTTATCGACAGGACGGTTCGAGCAGTACTTC
CASSLSTGRFEQYF
>TRBD1|TRBV27|-|TRBJ1-2
TGTGCCAGCAGACCCTATCGGGACAGGGCTTATGGCTACACCTTC
CASRPYRDRAYGYTF
>TRBD2|TRBV9|-|TRBJ2-1
TGTGCCAGCAGCCCTCGACTAGCGGGAGGGCCCTATGAGCAGTTCTTC
CASSPRLAGGPYEQFF
>TRBD1|TRBV2|few|TRBJ2-5
TGTGCCAGCACCGCTCACGGGACAGGGGGTGTACCCCAGTACTTC
CASTAHGTGGVPQYF
>TRBD2|TRBV7-2|few|TRBJ2-1
TGTGCCAGCAGCTCCCCCAGCGGGGGGGACAATGAGCAGTTCTTC
CASSSPSGGDNEQFF
>-|TRBV30|-|TRBJ1-1
TGTGCTTGGAGTACAAACAGGAACACTGAAGCTTTCTTT
CAWSTNRNTEAFF
>-|TRBV5-8|few|TRBJ2-6
TGTGCCAGAGACGGGGACTCTGGGGCCAACGTCCTGACTTTC
CARDGDSGANVLTF
>TRBD2|TRBV5-4|-|TRBJ2-7
TGTGCCAGCAGCTTCCCGGGACTAGCGGGTGTAAATAGCTCCTACGAGCAGTACTTC
CASSFPGLAGVNSSYEQYF
>-|TRBV29-1|few|TRBJ2-1
TGCAGCGTTGTGGCTAGCGGAGGGGGTAGCTCCTACAATGAGCAGTTCTTC
CSVVASGGGSSYNEQFF
>TRBD1|TRBV28|-|TRBJ2-7
TGTGCCAGCAGTGGTGGTAGTGCAGGGGGCATGAGCTCCTACGAGCAGTACTTC
CASSGGSAGGMSSYEQYF
>-|TRBV6-5|-|TRBJ1-1
TGTGCCAGCAGCCCGAGGCATCCGGGGGTCAGTGAAGCTTTCTTT
CASSPRHPGVSEAFF